These 5 T cell receptor beta chains originate from one sample sequenced in a study of spatial heterogeneity in lung cancer. Regarding time point: sample taken at primary tumor resection. Tumor, nontumor lung or frozen PBMC supplied whole RNA, sequenced without sorting. TCRdb used MiXCR to reprocess the 5' RACE reads, holding one entry per CDR3 protein. The sample yields fewer than 8,000 distinct CDR3 sequences, 19% seen once. The starting material was PBMCs, obtained at surgery. All receptors come from a female donor with early-stage non-small cell lung cancer.

This clonotype was counted only a few times. J is TRBJ2-3 and V is TRBV5-4; D is unresolved. This CDR3 is built from 13 residues. Germline-derived CDR1 and CDR2 are SGHNT and YYREEE (reference sequence). Trimming cost V 4 bases and J 0 bases, with 6 bases left between them. The CDR3 nucleotides read TGTGCCAGCAGCCAACCTAGCACAGATACGCAGTATTTT. Its protein is CASSQPSTDTQYF.

In its sample, this clonotype ranks as medium-sized. The chain employs TRBV6-1 and TRBJ2-7; D is unclear. The CDR3 sequence is 14 residues long. Per germline, CDR1 MNHNS and CDR2 SASEGT. Trimming took off 6 bases at V and 5 bases at J, with 17 bases between the two ends. For the CDR3, the DNA is TGTGCCAGCAGCGAGCGATTGGGCAATCACGAGCAGTACTTC. Its translation: CASSERLGNHEQYF.

Relative to its sample, this clonotype is medium-sized (0.01 to 0.1%). The genes are TRBV7-2 and TRBJ2-1, with a tentative D call TRBD1 (6 bases). The germline CDR1 and CDR2 sequences are SGHTA and FQGNSA. The CDR3 is 14 residues long. Deletions cut 5 bases from V and 6 bases from J, with 14 bases between. CDR3 sequence: CASSAEGGFNEQFF. CDR3 coding DNA: TGTGCCAGCAGCGCCGAAGGGGGTTTCAATGAGCAGTTCTTC.

This clonotype came up many times. The chain uses TRBV5-1 and TRBJ1-1; no clear D. The CDR3 loop spans 13 amino acids. The V and J ends lost 0 bases and 6 bases respectively, with 9 bases between them. Germline values: CDR1 SGHRS, CDR2 YFSETQ. The CDR3 nucleotides read TGCGCCAGCAGCTTGGCGGCCGCCGCTGAAGCTTTCTTT. Encoded protein: CASSLAAAAEAFF. The full variable domain, with the rest looked up from reference TRBV5-1 and TRBJ1-1, is KAGVTQTPRYLIKTRGQQVTLSCSPISGHRSVSWYQQTPGQGLQFLFEYFSETQRNKGNFPGRFSGRQFSNSRSEMNVSTLELGDSALYLCASSLAAAAEAFFGQGTRLTVV.

This clonotype was observed a few times. The V gene is TRBV7-2, the J gene TRBJ2-1, with TRBD1 matching 9 bases. The CDR3 runs to 14 residues. The germline V gene has CDR1 SGHTA and CDR2 FQGNSA. V gave up 5 bases and J gave up 9 bases; unmatched junction bases: 8. CDR3 sequence (DNA): TGTGCCAGCAGCCTACAGGGACAGGGCACTGAGCAGTTCTTC. Encoded protein: CASSLQGQGTEQFF.